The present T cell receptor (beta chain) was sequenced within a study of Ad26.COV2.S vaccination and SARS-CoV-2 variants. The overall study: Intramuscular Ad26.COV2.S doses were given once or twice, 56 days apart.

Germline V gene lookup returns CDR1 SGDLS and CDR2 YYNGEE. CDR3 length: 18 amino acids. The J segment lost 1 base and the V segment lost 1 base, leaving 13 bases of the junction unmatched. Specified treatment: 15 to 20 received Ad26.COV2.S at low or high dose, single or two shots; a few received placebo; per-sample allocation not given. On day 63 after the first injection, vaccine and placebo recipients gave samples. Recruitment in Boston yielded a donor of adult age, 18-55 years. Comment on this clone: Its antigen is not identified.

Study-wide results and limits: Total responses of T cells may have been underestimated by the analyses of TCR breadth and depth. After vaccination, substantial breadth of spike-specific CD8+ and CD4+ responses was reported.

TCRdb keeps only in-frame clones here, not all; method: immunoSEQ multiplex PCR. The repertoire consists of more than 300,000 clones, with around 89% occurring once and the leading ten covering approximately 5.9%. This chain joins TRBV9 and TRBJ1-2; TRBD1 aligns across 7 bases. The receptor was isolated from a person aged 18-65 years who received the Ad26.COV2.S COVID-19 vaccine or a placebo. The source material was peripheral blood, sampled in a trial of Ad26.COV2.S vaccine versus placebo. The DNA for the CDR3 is TGTGCCAGCAGCGTAACTTTAAAATCCCGGGACAGTAACTATGGCTACACCTTC. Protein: CASSVTLKSRDSNYGYTF.